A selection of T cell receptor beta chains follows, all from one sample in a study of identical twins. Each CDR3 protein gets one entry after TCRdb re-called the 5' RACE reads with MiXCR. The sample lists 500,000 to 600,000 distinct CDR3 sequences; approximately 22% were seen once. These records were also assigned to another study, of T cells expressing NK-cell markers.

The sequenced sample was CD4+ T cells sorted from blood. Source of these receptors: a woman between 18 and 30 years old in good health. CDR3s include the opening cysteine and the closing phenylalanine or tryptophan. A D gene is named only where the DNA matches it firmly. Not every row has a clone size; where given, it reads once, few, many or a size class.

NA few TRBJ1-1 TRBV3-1 CASGAGQREAFF TGTGCCAGCGGTGCAGGACAGCGAGAAGCTTTCTTT
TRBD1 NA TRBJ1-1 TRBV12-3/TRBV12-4 CASKTGGAGTEAFF TGTGCCAGCAAGACAGGGGGCGCGGGCACTGAAGCTTTCTTT
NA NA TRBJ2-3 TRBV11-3 CASSLETGTDTQYF TGTGCCAGCAGCTTAGAGACAGGTACAGATACGCAGTATTTT
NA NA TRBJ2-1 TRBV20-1 CSAREGPLYEQFF TGCAGTGCTAGGGAAGGACCTCTCTATGAGCAGTTCTTC
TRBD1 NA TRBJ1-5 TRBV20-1 CSVTGSDNQPQHF TGCAGTGTGACAGGGTCTGACAATCAGCCCCAGCATTTT
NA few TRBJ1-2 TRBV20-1 CSASVTYGYTF TGCAGTGCCAGTGTCACCTATGGCTACACCTTC
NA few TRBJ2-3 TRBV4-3 CASSQDPSVTDTQYF TGCGCCAGCAGCCAAGATCCTAGCGTCACAGATACGCAGTATTTT
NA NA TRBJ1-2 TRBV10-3 CAISEGVRDGYTF TGTGCCATCAGTGAGGGTGTTCGAGATGGCTACACCTTC
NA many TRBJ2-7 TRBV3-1 CASSHGYEQYF TGTGCCAGCAGCCACGGTTACGAGCAGTACTTC
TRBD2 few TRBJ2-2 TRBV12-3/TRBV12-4 CASTLREGPNTGELFF TGTGCCAGCACCCTCCGGGAGGGGCCGAACACCGGGGAGCTGTTTTTT
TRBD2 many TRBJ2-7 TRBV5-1 CASSLTSIGDEQYF TGCGCCAGCAGCCTGACTAGCATTGGGGACGAGCAGTACTTC
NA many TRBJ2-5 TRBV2 CASSEYQETQYF TGCGCCAGCAGTGAGTACCAAGAGACCCAGTACTTC
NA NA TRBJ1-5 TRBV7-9 CASSRIMGAQHF TGTGCCAGCAGCCGCATAATGGGGGCCCAGCATTTT
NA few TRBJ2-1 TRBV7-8 CASSSYGNEQFF TGTGCCAGCAGCTCATACGGCAATGAGCAGTTCTTC
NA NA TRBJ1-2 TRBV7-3 CASSLNDRSSYTF TGTGCCAGCAGCTTAAATGACAGGTCTAGCTACACCTTC
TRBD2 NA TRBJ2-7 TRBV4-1 CASSLSSGRDLYPYEQYF TGCGCCAGCAGCCTTTCTAGCGGGAGGGATTTATACCCCTACGAGCAGTACTTC
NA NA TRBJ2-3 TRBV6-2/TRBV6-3 CASSYLPDTQYF TGTGCCAGCAGTTACCTTCCGGATACGCAGTATTTT
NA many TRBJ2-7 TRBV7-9 CASSLAPLAYEQYF TGTGCCAGCAGCCTCGCCCCACTAGCCTACGAGCAGTACTTC
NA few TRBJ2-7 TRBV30 CAWSPGASKQYF TGTGCCTGGAGTCCCGGGGCGAGTAAGCAGTACTTC
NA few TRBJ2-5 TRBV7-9 CASSPYLGSGTQYF TGTGCCAGCAGCCCCTACCTAGGGTCCGGGACCCAGTACTTC
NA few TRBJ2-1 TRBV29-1 CSGREYNEQFF TGCAGCGGCCGAGAGTACAATGAGCAGTTCTTC
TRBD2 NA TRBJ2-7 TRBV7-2 CASSSGLAAVSYEQYF TGTGCCAGCAGCTCGGGACTAGCGGCCGTCTCCTACGAGCAGTACTTC
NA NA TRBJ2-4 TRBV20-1 CSARDLGGILAKNIQYF TGCAGTGCTAGAGATCTAGGGGGGATACTAGCCAAAAACATTCAGTACTTC
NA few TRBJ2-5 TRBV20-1 CSAKGWGETQYF TGCAGTGCTAAGGGCTGGGGGGAGACCCAGTACTTC
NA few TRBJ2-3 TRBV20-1 CSAAPTVVDTQYF TGCAGTGCTGCTCCCACCGTGGTCGATACGCAGTATTTT
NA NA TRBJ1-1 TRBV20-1 CSARTPWDTEAFF TGCAGTGCTAGGACCCCGTGGGACACTGAAGCTTTCTTT
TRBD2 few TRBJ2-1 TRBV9 CASSPGLAGPSSYNEQFF TGTGCCAGCAGCCCAGGGCTAGCGGGCCCCAGCTCCTACAATGAGCAGTTCTTC
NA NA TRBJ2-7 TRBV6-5 CASSYNRVSEQYF TGTGCCAGCAGTTACAACAGGGTTAGCGAGCAGTACTTC
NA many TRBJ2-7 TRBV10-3 CAIRPGTGIRLYEQYF TGTGCCATACGTCCCGGGACGGGGATTAGACTGTACGAGCAGTACTTC
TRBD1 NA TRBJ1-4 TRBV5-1 CASSLRGTENEKLFF TGCGCCAGCAGCTTACGTGGGACAGAAAATGAAAAACTGTTTTTT
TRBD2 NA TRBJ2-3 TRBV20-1 CSTKLAGVGDTQYF TGCAGTACGAAACTAGCGGGAGTGGGCGATACGCAGTATTTT
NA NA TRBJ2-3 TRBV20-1 CSAPDSYINTDTQYF TGCAGTGCTCCCGACTCCTATATCAACACAGATACGCAGTATTTT
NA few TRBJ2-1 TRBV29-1 CSVLLPNNEQFF TGCAGCGTTTTGCTTCCCAACAATGAGCAGTTCTTC
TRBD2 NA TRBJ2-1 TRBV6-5 CASSYPSDGGGNEQFF TGTGCCAGCAGTTACCCCTCAGACGGCGGGGGCAATGAGCAGTTCTTC
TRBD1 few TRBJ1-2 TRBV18 CASSSTPGQRYGYTF TGTGCCAGCTCATCCACCCCGGGACAGCGTTATGGCTACACCTTC
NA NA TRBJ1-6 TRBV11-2 CASSLDTESYNSPLHF TGTGCCAGCAGCTTAGATACAGAAAGCTATAATTCACCCCTCCACTTT
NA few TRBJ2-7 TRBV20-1 CSARVRSYEQYF TGCAGTGCTAGAGTGCGGTCCTACGAGCAGTACTTC
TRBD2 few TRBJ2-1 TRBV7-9 CASSLSGKGYNEQFF TGTGCCAGCAGCTTGAGCGGGAAGGGTTACAATGAGCAGTTCTTC
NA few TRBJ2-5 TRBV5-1 CASSSVLGAIQETQYF TGCGCCAGCAGCTCCGTTCTGGGGGCGATCCAAGAGACCCAGTACTTC